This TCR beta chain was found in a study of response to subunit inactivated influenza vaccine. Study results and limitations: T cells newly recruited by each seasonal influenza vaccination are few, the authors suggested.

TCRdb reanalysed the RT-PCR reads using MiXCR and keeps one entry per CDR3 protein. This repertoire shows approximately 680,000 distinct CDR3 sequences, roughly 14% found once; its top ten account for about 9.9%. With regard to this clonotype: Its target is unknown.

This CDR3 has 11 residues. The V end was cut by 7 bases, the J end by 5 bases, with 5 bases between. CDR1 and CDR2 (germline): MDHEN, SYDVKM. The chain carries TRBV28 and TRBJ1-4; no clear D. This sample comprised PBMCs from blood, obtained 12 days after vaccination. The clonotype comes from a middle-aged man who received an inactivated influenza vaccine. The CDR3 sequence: CASTQNEKLFF. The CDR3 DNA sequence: TGTGCCAGCACCCAGAATGAAAAACTGTTTTTT. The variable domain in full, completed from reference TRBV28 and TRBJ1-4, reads DVKVTQSSRYLVKRTGEKVFLECVQDMDHENMFWYRQDPGLGLRLIYFSYDVKMKEKGDIPEGYSVSREKKERFSLILESASTNQTSMYLCASTQNEKLFFGSGTQLSVL.